This T cell receptor (beta chain) was obtained from a study of T cell changes during pregnancy in multiple sclerosis. The data were produced by immunoSEQ multiplex PCR, yet TCRdb's version contains in-frame clones alone and is incomplete. The sample has some 29,000 clones, approximately 90% seen once. Germline V gives CDR1 SGHAT, CDR2 FQNNGV. J was trimmed by 4 bases and V by 4 bases; bases with no gene match: 8. The CDR3 covers 16 residues. Sequences were derived from CD8+ T cells from peripheral blood mononuclear cells, sampled before pregnancy. The origin of this receptor is a female donor with multiple sclerosis, enrolled in a pregnancy study. The chain links TRBV11-2 to TRBJ2-5, with 11 bases aligning to TRBD2. CDR3 in amino acids: CASSSITSGSLETQYF. In DNA form, the CDR3 reads TGTGCCAGCAGCTCCATAACTAGCGGGAGCTTAGAGACCCAGTACTTC. The full variable domain, completed using reference TRBV11-2 and TRBJ2-5, is EAGVAQSPRYKIIEKRQSVAFWCNPISGHATLYWYQQILGQGPKLLIQFQNNGVVDDSQLPKDRFSAERLKGVDSTLKIQPAKLEDSAVYLCASSSITSGSLETQYFGPGTRLLVL.